The present entry profiles one T cell receptor (beta chain) with its context. Its target is not known. The sample carries other DNA sequences with the same CDR3. CDR3 size: 12 residues. Trimming cost V 3 bases and J 4 bases, with 6 bases left between them. Germline-derived CDR1 and CDR2 are PRHDT and FYEKMQ (reference sequence). This sample was taken from a study of T cell responses to AZD1222 COVID-19 vaccine. General study results and limits: The sample set comprised mostly white British donors with more females, and clonal diversity was possibly underestimated.

The repertoire was sequenced with immunoSEQ multiplex PCR; TCRdb's copy has only in-frame clones and lacks some. Of some 140,000 clones listed, roughly 90% are singletons. This clonotype originated in an adult in good health. The chain carries TRBV13 and TRBJ2-5; no firm D call. Here the sequenced sample was peripheral blood, taken on day 0 of AZD1222 vaccination. In DNA form, the CDR3 reads TGTGCCAGCAGCTTGACCCGAGAGACCCAGTACTTC. Its translation: CASSLTRETQYF.